A single sample gave rise to the 9 T cell receptor beta chains below, sequenced in a study of blood T cell repertoires in COVID-19. This table comes from immunoSEQ multiplex PCR, and its TCRdb copy is limited to in-frame clones, with some not included. The repertoire holds approximately 450,000 clones, with more than 80% as singletons. Sequencing was performed on PBMCs or T cells enriched from blood (not recorded which). The receptors come from a man aged 30-40 years who had recovered from COVID-19.

The J gene is TRBJ1-1, the V gene TRBV5-6, with 7 bases that match TRBD1. V was clipped by 4 bases and J by 1 base; unmatched bases: 7. Germline lookup yields CDR1 SGHDT and CDR2 YYEEEE. The CDR3 has 15 amino acids. Here the CDR3 DNA reads TGTGCCAGCAGCGTTTGGGACAGACAGAACACTGAAGCTTTCTTT. Translating gives CASSVWDRQNTEAFF.

The CDR3 DNA sequence: TGTGCCAGCAGCGCGTGGGACACTACCACCGGGGAGCTGTTTTTT. Encoded protein: CASSAWDTTTGELFF. This chain links TRBV7-9 with TRBJ2-2, with D possibly TRBD1 on 6 matching bases. This CDR3 region has 15 residues. Germline V gene lookup returns CDR1 SEHNR and CDR2 FQNEAQ (reference sequence). Trimming took 5 bases from V and 4 from J, leaving 14 bases between them.

This clone was seen only a few times. The chain uses TRBV28 and TRBJ2-7, with D possibly being TRBD2 (6 bases). Trimming shortened V by 2 bases and J by 3 bases, and 14 bases separated the two germline ends. The CDR3 runs to 15 residues. Germline-derived CDR1 and CDR2 are MDHEN and SYDVKM. In DNA form, the CDR3 reads TGTGCCAGCAGTTTAGGAGGGGAAAGAAGCTACGAGCAGTACTTC. It translates to CASSLGGERSYEQYF.

V is TRBV18 and J is TRBJ2-3; 8 bases match TRBD1. Germline CDR1 is KGHSH and CDR2 is LQKENI. J gave up 2 bases and V 6 bases, and 4 bases lay outside the gene matches. The CDR3 is 14 amino acids. The CDR3 DNA sequence: TGTGCCAGCTCCCCGACAGGGGACACAGATACGCAGTATTTT. Translation: CASSPTGDTDTQYF.

CDR3 in DNA: TGTGCCAGCAGCCAACCGGGAGACCCGGGGTGGGAGCAGTTCTTC. It is translated as CASSQPGDPGWEQFF. The chain combines TRBV3-1 (or the pseudogene TRBV3-2) with TRBJ2-1, with D perhaps matching TRBD2 (6 bases). This CDR3 has 15 residues. The germline V gene has CDR1 LGHDT and CDR2 YNNKEL (reference sequence). V lost 2 bases, J lost 10 bases, and 18 bases lay in between.

The rearrangement links TRBV25-1 to TRBJ1-4; tentative D call: TRBD1 (5 bases). The germline V gene encodes CDR1 MGHDK and CDR2 SYGVNS. V was pared by 1 base and J by 4 bases, with 10 bases between. The CDR3 runs to 15 residues. Here the CDR3 DNA reads TGTGCCAGCAGTGAATGGGGGGGAAATAATGAAAAACTGTTTTTT. Protein sequence: CASSEWGGNNEKLFF.

V usage is TRBV6-5 and J usage is TRBJ2-7; TRBD2 matches at 8 bases. Looked up from germline, CDR1 is MNHEY and CDR2 is SVGAGI. The V gene end was trimmed by 8 bases and the J gene end by 4 bases; junction bases not matched to a gene: 13. The CDR3 extends over 15 amino acids. The CDR3, as DNA: TGTGCCAGCGCGAGCCAGCGGGAGAAAGTATACGAGCAGTACTTC. Encoded protein: CASASQREKVYEQYF.

This chain uses TRBV28 with TRBJ1-2; 10 bases match TRBD1. After removal of 6 bases from V and 3 bases from J, the junction contained 16 bases not matched to a gene. This CDR3 has 18 residues. Germline V CDR1 and CDR2: MDHEN, SYDVKM. The CDR3 here is CASRPHSDRGRFDYGYTF. Here the CDR3 DNA reads TGTGCCAGCAGACCCCACTCCGACAGGGGGCGCTTCGACTATGGCTACACCTTC.

The DNA for the CDR3 is TGTGCCACCGGGACAGGGGATGTCCAAGAGACCCAGTACTTC. This encodes CATGTGDVQETQYF. The chain is built from TRBV10-3 and TRBJ2-5; TRBD1 aligns across 10 bases. With V trimmed by 10 bases and J by 1 base, 6 bases remained unmatched. The germline V gene encodes CDR1 ENHRY and CDR2 SYGVKD. This CDR3 is built from 14 residues.